Listed here are 27 T cell receptor beta chains from one sample, sequenced in a study of T cell repertoires in cytomegalovirus infection. No antigen has been identified for these receptors. Via MiXCR, TCRdb re-called the reads, giving one row per CDR3 protein. The profile shows about 830,000 distinct CDR3 sequences, around a third of them singletons. Sequenced here: cultured CD8+ T cells from PBMCs, sampled from culture after CMV antigen stimulation. The origin of the receptors is a human donor in good health (CMV status not recorded). Some clones in this sample may be carry-over from other donors' samples.

The V gene is TRBV10-3, the J gene TRBJ2-2; D ambiguous. The CDR3 has 14 residues. The germline V and J ends were trimmed by 6 bases and 2 bases, with 10 bases remaining between them. Germline V gene lookup returns CDR1 ENHRY and CDR2 SYGVKD. CDR3 coding DNA: TGTGCCATCAGGACGGGTGTCAACACCGGGGAGCTGTTTTTT. This codes for CAIRTGVNTGELFF.

The chain's CDR3 is CASSLQGLVTEAFF. The CDR3 bases are TGTGCCAGCAGTTTACAGGGGTTGGTCACTGAAGCTTTCTTT. This chain links TRBV27 with TRBJ1-1; D may be TRBD1 (6 bases). The CDR3 runs to 14 residues. V was shortened by 2 bases and J by 4 bases, with 11 bases between the two germline ends. CDR1 MNHEY and CDR2 SMNVEV come from the germline V gene (reference sequence).

The chain has TRBV12-3 or TRBV12-4 and TRBJ1-4; D ambiguous. The CDR3 has 17 amino acids. V was clipped by 3 bases and J by 3 bases, with 17 bases between them. In DNA, the CDR3 is TGTGCCAGCAGTTTCCAACCCCTATGGGGTGCTAATGAAAAACTGTTTTTT. Its protein product is CASSFQPLWGANEKLFF.

The CDR3: CASTVESNEQFF. In DNA, the CDR3 is TGTGCCAGCACGGTTGAGAGTAACGAGCAGTTCTTC. The chain joins TRBV7-9 to TRBJ2-1; D is undetermined. This CDR3 region has 12 residues. Germline values: CDR1 SEHNR, CDR2 FQNEAQ (reference sequence). Between the trimmed V and J ends, which lost 7 bases and 10 bases, there was a span of 14 bases.

The chain is built from TRBV3-1 and TRBJ2-1; 9 nucleotides match TRBD2. From germline, CDR1 is LGHDT and CDR2 YNNKEL (reference sequence). The trim removed 1 base at V and 4 bases at J, leaving 8 bases unmatched. The CDR3 runs to 17 residues. The CDR3 region is CASSQVSSGGKYNEQFF. In nucleotides, the CDR3 is TGTGCCAGCAGCCAAGTATCCAGCGGGGGGAAATACAATGAGCAGTTCTTC.

With regard to this clonotype: With a much larger clone just one base away, this may be a read error. This rearrangement joins TRBV7-8 to TRBJ2-7, with D perhaps TRBD1 (6 bases). CDR1 SGHVS and CDR2 FQNEAQ come from the germline V gene. The CDR3 has 14 residues. The V gene lost 3 bases and the J gene lost 1 base, with 10 bases spanning the gap. The chain's CDR3 is CASSFVQGSYEQYF. Here the CDR3 DNA reads TGTGCCAGCAGCTTTGTACAGGGATCCTACGAGCAGTACTTC.

This clonotype has just one count. The chain combines TRBV12-3 or TRBV12-4 with TRBJ2-2, with 9 positions matching TRBD2. The CDR3 consists of 15 residues. V gave up 6 bases and J gave up 6 bases; unmatched junction bases: 8. The DNA for the CDR3 is TGTGCCAGCAGCACCACTAGCGGGTGGGCCGGGGAGCTGTTTTTT. It translates to CASSTTSGWAGELFF.

This clonotype appeared a few times. The chain joins TRBV20-1 to TRBJ1-1; D possibly corresponds to TRBD1 (5 bases). The CDR3 extends over 12 amino acids. Trimming took off 6 bases at V and 4 bases at J, with 12 bases between the two ends. The germline V gene has CDR1 DFQATT and CDR2 SNEGSKA (reference sequence). CDR3: CSAPRGVTEAFF. For the CDR3, the DNA is TGCAGTGCCCCCCGAGGGGTCACTGAAGCTTTCTTT.

This clonotype appeared a few times. The chain recombines TRBV7-6 with TRBJ2-3, with 7 bases lining up with TRBD2. CDR1 SGHVS and CDR2 FNYEAQ come from the germline V gene. This CDR3 comprises 14 residues. With 7 bases clipped from V and 5 bases from J, the junction kept 9 bases outside the gene matches. CDR3 DNA: TGTGCCAGCACCCCTCGGGCGGGGGAAGATACGCAGTATTTT. Its protein product is CASTPRAGEDTQYF.

Turning to this clonotype: Relative to the germline gene, one junction end is altered; a read error may explain this. This chain joins TRBV27 and TRBJ1-2, with D perhaps TRBD1 (6 bases). Germline V CDR1 and CDR2: MNHEY, SMNVEV (reference sequence). CDR3 length equals 16 residues. CDR3 nucleotide sequence: TGTGCCAGCAGTCTATCTGAACCAACAGGGTTCTATGGCTACACCTTC. Protein sequence: CASSLSEPTGFYGYTF.

The V and J genes are TRBV12-5 and TRBJ2-1; TRBD1 matches 9 bases. CDR3 length: 14 residues. Germline CDR1 is LGHNT and CDR2 is FRNRAP. V was pared by 2 bases and J by 9 bases, with 5 bases of the junction left unmatched. CDR3 nucleotides: TGTGCTAGTGGTTTGAACAGGGGGCTTACTGAGCAGTTCTTC. Translating gives CASGLNRGLTEQFF.

The chain carries TRBV28 and TRBJ2-7; 15 bases align to TRBD2. J lost 4 bases, V lost 9 bases, and 7 bases had no gene match. From germline, CDR1 is MDHEN and CDR2 SYDVKM. The CDR3 covers 15 residues. The CDR3 coding sequence is TGTGCCAGTAGGACTAGCGGGGGGGCAAGGTACGAGCAGTACTTC. This gives the protein CASRTSGGARYEQYF.

This clonotype has more than one count but fewer than ten. This sequence joins TRBV12-3 or TRBV12-4 and TRBJ1-2; no clear D gene. This CDR3 spans 12 amino acids. Trimming pared 5 bases from V and 7 bases from J, leaving 11 bases between. For the CDR3, the DNA is TGTGCCAGCAGTCCCAGGCAGACTGGCTACACCTTC. Residues: CASSPRQTGYTF.

The rearrangement links TRBV10-3 to TRBJ1-1; 7 bases fit TRBD1. V was clipped by 8 bases and J by 3 bases; unmatched bases: 15. Germline values: CDR1 ENHRY, CDR2 SYGVKD. The CDR3 totals 16 residues. CDR3: CAILDRPRGTYTEAFF. The CDR3 DNA is TGTGCCATCCTGGACAGGCCCCGCGGGACCTACACTGAAGCTTTCTTT.

The chain joins TRBV29-1 to TRBJ1-2; D is possibly TRBD1 (6 bases). Germline V gene lookup returns CDR1 SQVTM and CDR2 ANQGSEA. V was shortened by 5 bases and J by 3 bases, with 10 bases between the two germline ends. This CDR3 is built from 12 residues. The CDR3 bases are TGCAGCGTTCCCTCAGGGGACTATGGCTACACCTTC. Translating gives CSVPSGDYGYTF.

This clonotype was seen repeatedly, ten times or more. The rearrangement links TRBV7-8 to TRBJ1-6; no reliable D call. The CDR3 covers 17 residues. V lost 6 bases and J lost 0, with 15 bases in between. Looked up from germline, CDR1 is SGHVS and CDR2 is FQNEAQ. CDR3 amino acids: CASRPRSATSYNSPLHF. The CDR3 DNA reads TGTGCCAGCAGGCCCCGGTCGGCGACCTCCTATAATTCACCCCTCCACTTT.

This clonotype appeared many times. The rearrangement joins TRBV7-2 to TRBJ1-6, with D possibly being TRBD1 (6 bases). CDR3 size: 20 residues. Germline V lookup: CDR1 SGHTA, CDR2 FQGNSA. V gave up 2 bases and J gave up 4 bases, with 24 bases separating them. This CDR3 is CASSLRLRTESSAYNSPLHF. The CDR3 DNA is TGTGCCAGCAGCTTACGGCTGCGGACAGAAAGCTCGGCTTATAATTCACCCCTCCACTTT.

The V and J genes are TRBV5-5 and TRBJ1-1; 7 nucleotides match TRBD1. Germline V gene data show CDR1 as SGHKS and CDR2 as YYEKEE (reference sequence). This CDR3 is built from 15 residues. Trimming took 0 bases from V and 1 from J; bases not matched to a gene: 3. DNA of the CDR3: TGTGCCAGCAGCTTGGATCGGGACAGGAACACTGAAGCTTTCTTT. Its protein product is CASSLDRDRNTEAFF.

This clonotype was seen ten or more times. J is TRBJ1-1 and V is TRBV6-1; D ambiguous. Germline V gives CDR1 MNHNS, CDR2 SASEGT. V was clipped by 8 bases and J by 11 bases, with 12 bases between them. This CDR3 has 10 amino acids. The CDR3 bases are TGTGCCAGCCTCTCAGGAGGGGCTTTCTTT. As protein: CASLSGGAFF.

Concerning this clonotype itself: One junction end disagrees with the germline gene, perhaps due to a read error. The rearrangement uses TRBV28 and TRBJ1-5; D unresolved. The CDR3 covers 14 residues. Per germline, CDR1 MDHEN and CDR2 SYDVKM. CDR3 region: CASSSDTQIQPQHF. The CDR3 region has the DNA TGTGCCAGCAGTTCGGATACCCAGATTCAGCCCCAGCATTTC. Based on the CDR3 plus reference TRBV28 and TRBJ1-5, the full variable domain is DVKVTQSSRYLVKRTGEKVFLECVQDMDHENMFWYRQDPGLGLRLIYFSYDVKMKEKGDIPEGYSVSREKKERFSLILESASTNQTSMYLCASSSDTQIQPQHFGDGTRLSIL.

The V call is TRBV7-2, the J call TRBJ2-5, with D possibly matching TRBD1 (7 bases). The CDR3 has 15 amino acids. Germline V gives CDR1 SGHTA, CDR2 FQGNSA. The V end was cut by 5 bases, the J end by 4 bases, with 17 bases between. The CDR3, as DNA: TGTGCCAGCAGCGGCGGGACAGTCAATGGAGAGACCCAGTACTTC. Translated: CASSGGTVNGETQYF.

The gene calls are TRBV6-6 and TRBJ2-5; no clear D gene. The CDR3 has 14 residues. Trimming removed 2 bases from V and 3 bases from J, with 10 bases in between. CDR1 and CDR2 (germline): MNHNY, SVGAGI (reference sequence). CDR3 nucleotide sequence: TGTGCCAGCAGTTACAGCCCCGAGGAAGAGACCCAGTACTTC. It specifies CASSYSPEEETQYF.

In this sample, this clonotype turned up a few times. The V gene is TRBV6-1, the J gene TRBJ2-7; the D gene is possibly TRBD1 (6 bases). With 5 bases removed from V and 0 bases from J, the gap between germline ends came to 17 bases. This CDR3 region has 16 residues. Per the germline V gene, CDR1 is MNHNS and CDR2 is SASEGT. The CDR3 spells CASSPQGPLSSYEQYV. The CDR3 DNA reads as TGTGCCAGCAGTCCCCAGGGGCCACTTAGCTCCTACGAGCAGTACGTC.

This chain connects TRBV7-9 to TRBJ2-5; D perhaps matches TRBD2 (5 bases). This CDR3 is built from 14 residues. Trimming pared 8 bases from V and 4 bases from J, leaving 17 bases between. Germline V gene lookup returns CDR1 SEHNR and CDR2 FQNEAQ (reference sequence). CDR3 in amino acids: CASSPTGNRETQYF. CDR3 coding DNA: TGTGCCAGCTCCCCTACGGGGAATCGAGAGACCCAGTACTTC.

In its sample, this clonotype was seen a few times. The CDR3 nucleotides are TGTGCCACCAGGAGCGGGGGGGCAAGCAATGAGCAGTTCTTC. Its protein is CATRSGGASNEQFF. The rearrangement links TRBV15 to TRBJ2-1, with TRBD2 matching over 10 bases. Germline V gene data show CDR1 as LNHNV and CDR2 as YYDKDF (reference sequence). This CDR3 is built from 14 residues. V gave up 6 bases and J gave up 6 bases; unmatched junction bases: 5.

The CDR3 region is CASSWGQANTF. In DNA form, the CDR3 reads TGTGCCAGCAGCTGGGGACAGGCCAACACCTTC. This sequence joins TRBV5-6 and TRBJ1-2, with 8 bases aligning to TRBD1. The germline V gene has CDR1 SGHDT and CDR2 YYEEEE. Trimming removed 3 bases from V and 12 bases from J; junction bases left unmatched: 4. The CDR3 consists of 11 residues. Drawing the rest from reference TRBV5-6 and TRBJ1-2, the complete variable domain is DAGVTQSPTHLIKTRGQQVTLRCSPKSGHDTVSWYQQALGQGPQFIFQYYEEEERQRGNFPDRFSGHQFPNYSSELNVNALLLGDSALYLCASSWGQANTFGSGTRLTVV.

This chain connects TRBV4-1 to TRBJ1-2; D may be TRBD1 (5 bases). CDR3 length: 14 residues. V lost 4 bases, J lost 8 bases, and 17 bases lay in between. Germline V gene lookup returns CDR1 MGHRA and CDR2 YSYEKL. CDR3 coding DNA: TGCGCCAGCAGCCTAAGGACACCGACGGAGGGCTACACCTTC. Protein: CASSLRTPTEGYTF.